These T cell receptor beta chains were read from a single sample in a study of T cell responses to AZD1222 COVID-19 vaccine. Libraries were prepared by immunoSEQ multiplex PCR; TCRdb keeps only in-frame clonotypes and omits some of them. The table has 180,000 or so clones, just over 90% seen once; the top ten hold 1% to 1.5%. The source was peripheral blood, collected 28 days after the second AZD1222 dose. All receptors come from an adult who received the AZD1222 COVID-19 vaccine. Each CDR3 is given without its conserved first and last residue.

V	CDR3
TRBV3-1/TRBV3-2	ASSPRDRDGRETQY
TRBV29-1	SASRSSYNEQF
TRBV6-5	ATQGGGNYGYT
TRBV5-4	ASSLDRGYYEQY
TRBV9	ASSVSYRRNTGELF
TRBV28	ASSLLDSRAEAF
TRBV6-2/TRBV6-3	ASSYTSINQPQH
TRBV18	ASSPGRSGNTIY
TRBV2	ASSGTGRGT
TRBV5-1	ASSLDRGANSPLH
TRBV5-4	ASSLRGGRDTDTQY
TRBV7-9	ASSAPPHYEQY
TRBV7-2	ASRASGRASYNEQF
TRBV5-8	ASSAGTNLNQPQH
TRBV27	ASSFDGQSSYEQY
TRBV27	ASSLSTDTQY
TRBV7-9	ASSTPRVGLGNTEAF
TRBV9	ASSVLAGDSPSTDTQY
TRBV30	AWNTGAQNEKLF
TRBV3-1/TRBV3-2	ASSGVDTQY
TRBV9	ASSAGLGVYNEQF
TRBV5-5	ASSLGQGSYNEQF
TRBV3-1/TRBV3-2	ASSQDTGAAEAF
TRBV21-1	ASDRSTQGRRDNEQF